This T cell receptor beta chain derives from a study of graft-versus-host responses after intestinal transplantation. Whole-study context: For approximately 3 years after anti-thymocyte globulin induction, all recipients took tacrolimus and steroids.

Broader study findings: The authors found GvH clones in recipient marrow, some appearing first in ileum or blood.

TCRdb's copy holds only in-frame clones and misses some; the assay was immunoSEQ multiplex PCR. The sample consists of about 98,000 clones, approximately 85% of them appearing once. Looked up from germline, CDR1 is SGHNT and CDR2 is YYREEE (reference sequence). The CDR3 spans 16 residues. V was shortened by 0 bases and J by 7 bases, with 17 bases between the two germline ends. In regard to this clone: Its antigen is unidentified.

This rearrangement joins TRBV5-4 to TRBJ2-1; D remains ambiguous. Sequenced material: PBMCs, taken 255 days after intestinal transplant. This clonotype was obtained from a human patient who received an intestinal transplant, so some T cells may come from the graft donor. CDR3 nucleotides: TGTGCCAGCAGCTTGGCGCCCCCCGCCGCTACAAATGAGCAGTTCTTC. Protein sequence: CASSLAPPAATNEQFF.